The rows below give T cell receptor beta chains drawn from one sample of a study of CD8+ T cells in alopecia areata. Sequencing was performed with immunoSEQ multiplex PCR; in TCRdb, only in-frame clones are kept and a portion is missing. The profile shows about 97,000 clones, 41% of them singletons. The sequencing input was CD4+ T cells sorted from blood. These receptor sequences come from a human donor with alopecia areata. The CDR3 runs from the conserved cysteine through the conserved F or W. The D gene is left open where the match is weak. Clone size, where shown, is once, few, many, or a class for clones that have expanded.

CDR3nt: TGCGCCAGCAGCTTGAGCCAGGGGAAGATCGCAGATACGCAGTATTTT
CDR3aa: CASSLSQGKIADTQYF
v_gene: TRBV5-1
d_gene: -
abundance: once
j_gene: TRBJ2-3

CDR3nt: TGTGCCAGCTCATCGAATCTAGCGGGAGCTGAGCAGTTCTTC
CDR3aa: CASSSNLAGAEQFF
v_gene: TRBV18
d_gene: TRBD2
abundance: -
j_gene: TRBJ2-1

CDR3nt: TGTGCCAGCAGCTTAGCGGGGAACACTGAAGCTTTCTTT
CDR3aa: CASSLAGNTEAFF
v_gene: TRBV7-2
d_gene: -
abundance: -
j_gene: TRBJ1-1

CDR3nt: TGTGCCAGCTCACCGGGACTTCAGAACACTGAAGCTTTCTTT
CDR3aa: CASSPGLQNTEAFF
v_gene: TRBV18
d_gene: -
abundance: once
j_gene: TRBJ1-1

CDR3nt: TGTGCCAGCAGTTTACAAACGGGACAGGGAACCTACGAGCAGTACTTC
CDR3aa: CASSLQTGQGTYEQYF
v_gene: TRBV28
d_gene: TRBD1
abundance: -
j_gene: TRBJ2-7

CDR3nt: TGTGCCAGCCTACGGACAGGGCGGGATACGCAGTATTTT
CDR3aa: CASLRTGRDTQYF
v_gene: TRBV28
d_gene: TRBD1
abundance: -
j_gene: TRBJ2-3

CDR3nt: TGTGCCAGCAGCCAAGATCGGGCGGGAGGGTTGCGAGGAAACACCATATATTTT
CDR3aa: CASSQDRAGGLRGNTIYF
v_gene: TRBV4-2
d_gene: -
abundance: -
j_gene: TRBJ1-3

CDR3nt: TGTGCCAGCAGCGGGGGGCTGAACACTGAAGCTTTCTTT
CDR3aa: CASSGGLNTEAFF
v_gene: TRBV2
d_gene: -
abundance: -
j_gene: TRBJ1-1

CDR3nt: TGTGCCACCCCGGACAGAGGCTACGAGCAGTACTTC
CDR3aa: CATPDRGYEQYF
v_gene: TRBV13
d_gene: -
abundance: -
j_gene: TRBJ2-7

CDR3nt: TGTGCCTGGAGTGACCCCCACAGGGGTCTTCTCTACGAGCAGTACTTC
CDR3aa: CAWSDPHRGLLYEQYF
v_gene: TRBV30
d_gene: TRBD1
abundance: once
j_gene: TRBJ2-7

CDR3nt: TGTGCCAGCAGCCGACAGGGGCATTCTGGGGCCAACGTCCTGACTTTC
CDR3aa: CASSRQGHSGANVLTF
v_gene: TRBV27
d_gene: TRBD1
abundance: -
j_gene: TRBJ2-6

CDR3nt: TGTGCCAGCAGCTTGAGGGAGACCCAGTACTTC
CDR3aa: CASSLRETQYF
v_gene: TRBV13
d_gene: -
abundance: once
j_gene: TRBJ2-5

CDR3nt: TGTGCCTGGAGTAAAGGGCCAGGGGGCAAATACGAGCAGTACTTC
CDR3aa: CAWSKGPGGKYEQYF
v_gene: TRBV30
d_gene: TRBD1
abundance: -
j_gene: TRBJ2-7

CDR3nt: TGTGCCAGCAGCTTCAACTATGGCTACACCTTC
CDR3aa: CASSFNYGYTF
v_gene: TRBV6-1
d_gene: -
abundance: -
j_gene: TRBJ1-2

CDR3nt: TGCGCCAGCAGCCCAACGCCACCGGGACAGAACAATGAGCAGTTCTTC
CDR3aa: CASSPTPPGQNNEQFF
v_gene: TRBV5-1
d_gene: TRBD1
abundance: -
j_gene: TRBJ2-1

CDR3nt: TGCAGCGCCCAAACGGGGTATACAGCTTTCTTT
CDR3aa: CSAQTGYTAFF
v_gene: TRBV29-1
d_gene: -
abundance: -
j_gene: TRBJ1-1

CDR3nt: TGTGCCAGCAGTTTGGCGTCTGCGGGAGTTTACCATGAGCAGTTCTTC
CDR3aa: CASSLASAGVYHEQFF
v_gene: TRBV28
d_gene: TRBD2
abundance: -
j_gene: TRBJ2-1

CDR3nt: TGTGCCAGCAGCCAAGATACCCCAGCGGGAGGGCAGGGGACCCAGTACTTC
CDR3aa: CASSQDTPAGGQGTQYF
v_gene: TRBV4-2
d_gene: TRBD2
abundance: -
j_gene: TRBJ2-5

CDR3nt: TGTGCCAGCAGCACCCAGACAGGCGCAGAGACCCAGTACTTC
CDR3aa: CASSTQTGAETQYF
v_gene: TRBV5-4
d_gene: -
abundance: medium-sized
j_gene: TRBJ2-5

CDR3nt: TGTGCCAGCAGCCAAGATCTCAGCGGGGGACGGGGTGAGCAGTACTTC
CDR3aa: CASSQDLSGGRGEQYF
v_gene: TRBV4-2
d_gene: TRBD2
abundance: few
j_gene: TRBJ2-7

CDR3nt: TGTGCCAGCAGCTCATCGGCGTCCGGGGAGCTGTTTTTT
CDR3aa: CASSSSASGELFF
v_gene: TRBV7-8
d_gene: -
abundance: -
j_gene: TRBJ2-2

CDR3nt: TGCAGCGTTGAAGATCCGGTCTCTGGAAACACCATATATTTT
CDR3aa: CSVEDPVSGNTIYF
v_gene: TRBV29-1
d_gene: -
abundance: -
j_gene: TRBJ1-3

CDR3nt: TGTGCCAGCAGTTACCCCGGGACAGGGTACAATGAGCAGTTCTTC
CDR3aa: CASSYPGTGYNEQFF
v_gene: TRBV6-5
d_gene: TRBD1
abundance: once
j_gene: TRBJ2-1

CDR3nt: TGCAGTTGGCTAGCCAAAAACATTCAGTACTTC
CDR3aa: CSWLAKNIQYF
v_gene: TRBV20-1
d_gene: -
abundance: -
j_gene: TRBJ2-4

CDR3nt: TGTGCCAGCAGCAAAGGGACCTACGAGCAGTACTTC
CDR3aa: CASSKGTYEQYF
v_gene: TRBV21-1
d_gene: -
abundance: -
j_gene: TRBJ2-7

CDR3nt: TGCGCCAGCAGCCTCGGGGGTTTTAGTAATGAAAAACTGTTTTTT
CDR3aa: CASSLGGFSNEKLFF
v_gene: TRBV5-1
d_gene: -
abundance: -
j_gene: TRBJ1-4

CDR3nt: TGTGCCAGCCGGGGACAGGGGGCGGGTGATAGCGAAGCTTTCTTT
CDR3aa: CASRGQGAGDSEAFF
v_gene: TRBV6-5
d_gene: TRBD1
abundance: -
j_gene: TRBJ1-1

CDR3nt: TGTGCCAGCAGTGGGTCCGACTCTGGGGCCAACGTCCTGACTTTC
CDR3aa: CASSGSDSGANVLTF
v_gene: TRBV28
d_gene: -
abundance: -
j_gene: TRBJ2-6

CDR3nt: TGTGCCAGCAGCCAGACAGGGACGGCTAATGAAAAACTGTTTTTT
CDR3aa: CASSQTGTANEKLFF
v_gene: TRBV7-9
d_gene: TRBD1
abundance: many
j_gene: TRBJ1-4

CDR3nt: TGTGCCAGCAGTTTAATAGGTCAGCAGTTCTTC
CDR3aa: CASSLIGQQFF
v_gene: TRBV27
d_gene: -
abundance: -
j_gene: TRBJ2-1

CDR3nt: TGTGCCAGCAGCTTATTTTCCAGGTTTGGGAATGAGCAGTTCTTC
CDR3aa: CASSLFSRFGNEQFF
v_gene: TRBV7-2
d_gene: -
abundance: -
j_gene: TRBJ2-1

CDR3nt: TGTGCCAGCAGCTTCGGCAGGGCCTACGAGCAGTACTTC
CDR3aa: CASSFGRAYEQYF
v_gene: TRBV7-2
d_gene: -
abundance: -
j_gene: TRBJ2-7

CDR3nt: TGCGCCAGCAGCTTAAGTCCGGACAGTGGCTACGAGCAGTACTTC
CDR3aa: CASSLSPDSGYEQYF
v_gene: TRBV5-1
d_gene: -
abundance: -
j_gene: TRBJ2-7

CDR3nt: TGTGCCATCAGCGTTGGGACAACCGCTAGCACAGATACGCAGTATTTT
CDR3aa: CAISVGTTASTDTQYF
v_gene: TRBV10-3
d_gene: -
abundance: few
j_gene: TRBJ2-3

CDR3nt: TGCGCCAGCAGCTTGGTGGCAGGACACACAGATACGCAGTATTTT
CDR3aa: CASSLVAGHTDTQYF
v_gene: TRBV5-1
d_gene: -
abundance: -
j_gene: TRBJ2-3

CDR3nt: TGTGCCAGCAGCTGGCTGACAGGGTTAACTGGAAACACCATATATTTT
CDR3aa: CASSWLTGLTGNTIYF
v_gene: TRBV7-2
d_gene: TRBD1
abundance: few
j_gene: TRBJ1-3

CDR3nt: TGTGCCAGCAGCCTGGCTAGCGGGGGGTCAGATACGCAGTATTTT
CDR3aa: CASSLASGGSDTQYF
v_gene: TRBV4-2
d_gene: TRBD2
abundance: -
j_gene: TRBJ2-3

CDR3nt: TGTGCCAGCAGCCTTGGGGGGCCAGCCCAACCCAATCAGCCCCAGCATTTT
CDR3aa: CASSLGGPAQPNQPQHF
v_gene: TRBV4-2
d_gene: -
abundance: -
j_gene: TRBJ1-5

CDR3nt: TGCGCCAGCACTCGGATCTTCGGGCAAGAGACCCAGTACTTC
CDR3aa: CASTRIFGQETQYF
v_gene: TRBV10-2
d_gene: -
abundance: -
j_gene: TRBJ2-5

CDR3nt: TGTGCCAGCAGTTACAAGCTAGCGCTAGGGGCAGATACGCAGTATTTT
CDR3aa: CASSYKLALGADTQYF
v_gene: TRBV6-6
d_gene: -
abundance: -
j_gene: TRBJ2-3

CDR3nt: TGCAGCGACAGACAGGGGGATGGCTACACCTTC
CDR3aa: CSDRQGDGYTF
v_gene: TRBV29-1
d_gene: TRBD1
abundance: -
j_gene: TRBJ1-2

CDR3nt: TGTGCCAGCATCCTCCTACGGACAGGGTTCGGCTACACCTTC
CDR3aa: CASILLRTGFGYTF
v_gene: TRBV7-2
d_gene: TRBD1
abundance: -
j_gene: TRBJ1-2

CDR3nt: TGTGCCAGCTCACCTCAAGGCGCGGGAGGGCCCTATGAGCAGTTCTTC
CDR3aa: CASSPQGAGGPYEQFF
v_gene: TRBV18
d_gene: TRBD2
abundance: -
j_gene: TRBJ2-1

CDR3nt: TGTGCCAGCAGCTTAGCCGGGACAGGGCGTAATGAAAAACTGTTTTTT
CDR3aa: CASSLAGTGRNEKLFF
v_gene: TRBV7-9
d_gene: TRBD1
abundance: few
j_gene: TRBJ1-4

CDR3nt: TGTGCCAGCAGCTTCCGCGGGGGAGGCAACAATGAGCAGTTCTTC
CDR3aa: CASSFRGGGNNEQFF
v_gene: TRBV5-4
d_gene: TRBD2
abundance: -
j_gene: TRBJ2-1

CDR3nt: TGTGCCAGCAGTTTGCTCCACGAGCAGTACTTC
CDR3aa: CASSLLHEQYF
v_gene: TRBV28
d_gene: -
abundance: -
j_gene: TRBJ2-7

CDR3nt: TGTGCCAGCAGTGAATATTCTCCTAGCGGGGTCTACAATGAGCAGTTCTTC
CDR3aa: CASSEYSPSGVYNEQFF
v_gene: TRBV25-1
d_gene: TRBD2
abundance: once
j_gene: TRBJ2-1

CDR3nt: TGTGCCAGTAGTGGACAGGGCTACGAGCAGTACTTC
CDR3aa: CASSGQGYEQYF
v_gene: TRBV19
d_gene: TRBD1
abundance: few
j_gene: TRBJ2-7

CDR3nt: TGTGCCAGCGTTGTTGCGGGGGGGCTGGAGACCCAGTACTTC
CDR3aa: CASVVAGGLETQYF
v_gene: TRBV28
d_gene: TRBD2
abundance: few
j_gene: TRBJ2-5

CDR3nt: TGTGCCTGGAGTGTAATGTACTATGGCTACACCTTC
CDR3aa: CAWSVMYYGYTF
v_gene: TRBV30
d_gene: -
abundance: few
j_gene: TRBJ1-2